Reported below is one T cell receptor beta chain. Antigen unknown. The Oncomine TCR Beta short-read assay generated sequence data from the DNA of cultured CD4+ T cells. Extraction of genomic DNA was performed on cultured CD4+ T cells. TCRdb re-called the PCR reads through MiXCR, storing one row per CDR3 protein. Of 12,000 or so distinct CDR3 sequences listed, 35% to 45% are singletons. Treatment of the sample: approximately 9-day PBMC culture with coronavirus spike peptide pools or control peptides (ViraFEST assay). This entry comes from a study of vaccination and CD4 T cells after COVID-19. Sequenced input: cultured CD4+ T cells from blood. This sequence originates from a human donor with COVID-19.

CDR3 nucleotides: TGTGCCAGTAGAACAGGGGGCTCTAATGAAAAACTGTTTTTT. Its protein product is CASRTGGSNEKLFF. The chain links TRBV19 to TRBJ1-4, with TRBD1 matching 9 bases. In germline, CDR1 is LNHDA, CDR2 SQIVND (reference sequence). This CDR3 is built from 14 residues. J lost 3 bases, V lost 6 bases, and 2 bases had no gene match.